This T cell receptor (beta chain) was identified in a study of T-cell memory formation after mild COVID-19. Study overall: The two donors had largely donor-specific TCR clusters. Study results and caveats: Contracting CD4+ clones were located mainly in CM and EM, and CD8+ clones in EMRA. Memory sampled before infection contained some responding clones, suggesting cross-reactive memory joined. Later expanders leaned toward CD4+, whereas clones contracting from day 15 to 85 were balanced CD4/CD8.

Regarding this clonotype: Its specificity is not known.

TCRdb itself ran the 5' RACE reads through MiXCR, one entry per CDR3 protein. The table has roughly 580,000 distinct CDR3 sequences, roughly 18% seen once. Germline CDR1 is MNHNY and CDR2 is SVGAGI (reference sequence). With V trimmed by 5 bases and J by 1 base, 10 bases remained unmatched. This CDR3 region has 18 residues. Material for sequencing was PBMCs or a T cell subset sorted from them (not recorded which). The TCR originated in an adult woman who had mild COVID-19 (a few samples of this study predate the infection). Cell type and time point are not known. The chain employs TRBV6-6 and TRBJ1-5; TRBD1 aligns across 11 bases. CDR3 residues: CASSDPFGTGGSNQPQHF. As DNA, the CDR3 is TGTGCCAGCAGTGACCCATTCGGGACAGGGGGAAGCAATCAGCCCCAGCATTTT.